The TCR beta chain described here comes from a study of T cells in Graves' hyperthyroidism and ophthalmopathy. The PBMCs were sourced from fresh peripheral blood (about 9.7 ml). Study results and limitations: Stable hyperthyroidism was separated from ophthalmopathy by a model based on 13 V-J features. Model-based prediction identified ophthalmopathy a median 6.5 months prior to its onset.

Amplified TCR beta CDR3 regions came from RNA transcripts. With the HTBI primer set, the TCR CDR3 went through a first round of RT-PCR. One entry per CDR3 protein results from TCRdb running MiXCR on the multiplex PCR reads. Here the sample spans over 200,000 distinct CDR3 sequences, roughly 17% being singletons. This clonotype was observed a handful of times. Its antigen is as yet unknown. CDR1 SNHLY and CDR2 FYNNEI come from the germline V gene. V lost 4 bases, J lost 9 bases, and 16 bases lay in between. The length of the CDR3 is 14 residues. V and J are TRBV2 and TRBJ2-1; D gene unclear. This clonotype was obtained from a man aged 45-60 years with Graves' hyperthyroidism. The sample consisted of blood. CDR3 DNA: TGTGCCAGCAGTGCCGTACAGAACTACGGTGAGCAGTTCTTC. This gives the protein CASSAVQNYGEQFF.